The rows below give T cell receptor beta chains drawn from one sample of a study of T cell changes during pregnancy in multiple sclerosis. Clones were sequenced by immunoSEQ multiplex PCR, and TCRdb holds only the in-frame ones, with some missing. The table shows about 40,000 clones, with 90% occurring only once. This specimen was CD4+ T cells from peripheral blood mononuclear cells, taken in the third trimester of pregnancy. All receptors come from a female donor with multiple sclerosis, enrolled in a pregnancy study. Both conserved end residues are part of each CDR3. The order of the fields is J gene, clone size, V gene, D gene, CDR3 length, CDR3 DNA, CDR3 protein. D genes are given only for firm matches. Not all rows give a size; the values are once, few, many and, for expanded clones, a class.

TRBJ2-7 | - | TRBV28 | TRBD1 | 13 | TGTGCCAGCACGGGGACAGGGTTTTACGAGCAGTACTTC | CASTGTGFYEQYF
TRBJ2-3 | - | TRBV28 | TRBD2 | 17 | TGTGCCAGCAGTTTATGGGGCGGAGCGGGGGCCACAGATACGCAGTATTTT | CASSLWGGAGATDTQYF
TRBJ2-2 | - | TRBV29-1 | TRBD2 | 16 | TGCAGCGCTACAGCCCGACTAGCGGGAGGCACCGGGGAGCTGTTTTTT | CSATARLAGGTGELFF
TRBJ2-1 | - | TRBV5-4 | - | 14 | TGTGCCACAACCGCCGGTAACCGTTACAATGAGCAGTTCTTC | CATTAGNRYNEQFF
TRBJ1-6 | few | TRBV4-2 | - | 16 | TGTGCCAGCAGCCTAGGACACGATATGAGTAATTCACCCCTCCACTTT | CASSLGHDMSNSPLHF
TRBJ1-1 | - | TRBV7-2 | - | 14 | TGTGCCAGCAGCTTAGGACATGCAAACACTGAAGCTTTCTTT | CASSLGHANTEAFF
TRBJ2-1 | once | TRBV5-6 | - | 15 | TGTGCCAGCAGCTTGTGGCGGGATGGTAGGGATGAGCAGTTCTTC | CASSLWRDGRDEQFF
TRBJ2-5 | - | TRBV5-1 | TRBD2 | 18 | TGCGCCAGCAGCCCCCCTGACCGGCACTATAGCGGGCAAGAGACCCAGTACTTC | CASSPPDRHYSGQETQYF
TRBJ1-2 | - | TRBV5-1 | - | 15 | TGCGCCAGCAGCTCCAATGCGGGGATACTACGTGGCTACACCTTC | CASSSNAGILRGYTF
TRBJ2-3 | - | TRBV6-1 | - | 16 | TGTGCCAGCAGTGAGAGGGGAGGAGTTAGCACAGATACGCAGTATTTT | CASSERGGVSTDTQYF
TRBJ2-3 | few | TRBV5-1 | - | 15 | TGCGCCAGCAACCAACAGGGAACGAGCACAGATACGCAGTATTTT | CASNQQGTSTDTQYF
TRBJ2-3 | - | TRBV18 | - | 14 | TGTGCCAGCTCACCGGCCGGGAGCACAGATACGCAGTATTTT | CASSPAGSTDTQYF
TRBJ2-7 | few | TRBV19 | TRBD1 | 14 | TGTGCCAGTAGGGGACAGGGGGCTCCCTACGAGCAGTACTTC | CASRGQGAPYEQYF
TRBJ1-2 | - | TRBV6-6 | - | 13 | TGTGCCAGCAGCCCGACAGGCCCTGATGGCTACACCTTC | CASSPTGPDGYTF
TRBJ2-1 | - | TRBV7-9 | - | 15 | TGTGCCAGCAGCTTATCGCACAGCCTAAACAATGAGCAGTTCTTC | CASSLSHSLNNEQFF
TRBJ1-5 | few | TRBV18 | TRBD1 | 14 | TGTGCCAGCTCACCGTCGACAGGGAAACAGCCCCAGCATTTT | CASSPSTGKQPQHF
TRBJ2-1 | once | TRBV7-9 | TRBD2 | 17 | TGTGCCAGCAGCTTAGAGGCGGGAGGACTACTACACAATGAGCAGTTCTTC | CASSLEAGGLLHNEQFF
TRBJ2-3 | - | TRBV7-9 | - | 15 | TGTGCCAGCACGGCGGGGCCCCGGCGCACAGATACGCAGTATTTT | CASTAGPRRTDTQYF
TRBJ2-2 | - | TRBV7-3 | TRBD2 | 17 | TGTGCCAGCAGCTTCCTCGGGAGGGGGGCGAACACCGGGGAGCTGTTTTTT | CASSFLGRGANTGELFF
TRBJ2-7 | - | TRBV4-1 | - | 16 | TGCGCCAGCAGCCAAAGAGTTCAGGGCCGTCCCTACGAGCAGTACTTC | CASSQRVQGRPYEQYF
TRBJ2-3 | - | TRBV30 | - | 12 | TGTGCCTGGAGTGTCAACCAGAATACGCAGTATTTT | CAWSVNQNTQYF
TRBJ2-3 | - | TRBV11-3 | TRBD2 | 15 | TGTGCCAGCGGCCCGAGCGGGAGGCCCACAGATACGCAGTATTTT | CASGPSGRPTDTQYF
TRBJ1-4 | - | TRBV9 | TRBD1 | 15 | TGTGCCAGCAGCCCTAGACAGGGTAACCCTGAAAAACTGTTTTTT | CASSPRQGNPEKLFF
TRBJ2-4 | - | TRBV6-1 | TRBD1 | 15 | TGTGCCAGCAGTTCCACAGGGGAAGCCAAAAACATTCAGTACTTC | CASSSTGEAKNIQYF
TRBJ1-2 | - | TRBV5-1 | TRBD1 | 16 | TGCGCCAGCAGCCAGAGAGGGCGACAGGGCGGCTATGGCTACACCTTC | CASSQRGRQGGYGYTF
TRBJ2-1 | - | TRBV7-2 | TRBD2 | 15 | TGTGCCAGCAGCCTTACGAGCGGGGGGTACAATGAGCAGTTCTTC | CASSLTSGGYNEQFF
TRBJ2-2 | once | TRBV2 | TRBD1 | 15 | TGTGCCAGCAGGGGGGACAGGGGAAGCACCGGGGAGCTGTTTTTT | CASRGDRGSTGELFF
TRBJ2-1 | - | TRBV9 | - | 16 | TGTGCCAGCAGCGTAGTGGGGCGCCCCTCCTACAATGAGCAGTTCTTC | CASSVVGRPSYNEQFF
TRBJ1-1 | - | TRBV4-1 | TRBD1 | 16 | TGCGCCAGCAGCCTTGAGGGTACAGGGGGAATGGATCAAGCTTTCTTT | CASSLEGTGGMDQAFF
TRBJ2-2 | - | TRBV27 | TRBD1 | 17 | TGTGCCAGCAGCTCTATCGTGTGGACAGGGAACACCGGGGAGCTGTTTTTT | CASSSIVWTGNTGELFF
TRBJ2-1 | - | TRBV30 | TRBD2 | 15 | TGTGCCTGGAGTCGCCTAGCGGGACAATACAATGAGCAGTTCTTC | CAWSRLAGQYNEQFF
TRBJ2-1 | - | TRBV6-1 | TRBD2 | 13 | TGTGCCAGCAGGGTAGCGGGAGCGGTTGAGCAGTTCTTC | CASRVAGAVEQFF
TRBJ2-7 | - | TRBV5-4 | TRBD2 | 16 | TGTGCCAGCAGCTTGGCAGCGGGAGGCCTGACGGGCGAGCAGTACTTC | CASSLAAGGLTGEQYF
TRBJ2-5 | - | TRBV7-3 | - | 16 | TGTGCCAGCAGCTTAAGTGGGAGAAGCCCCCAAGAGACCCAGTACTTC | CASSLSGRSPQETQYF
TRBJ2-4 | - | TRBV6-5 | - | 15 | TGTGCCAGCAGCCCCAGCCGGACAGTCACGAACATTCAGTACTTC | CASSPSRTVTNIQYF
TRBJ1-4 | - | TRBV29-1 | TRBD1 | 15 | TGCAGCGTTGTTTTATGGGACAGAAATAATGAAAAACTGTTTTTT | CSVVLWDRNNEKLFF
TRBJ1-5 | once | TRBV28 | TRBD1 | 15 | TGTGCCAGCAGACGGACAGGGGAGGGCAATCAGCCCCAGCATTTT | CASRRTGEGNQPQHF
TRBJ1-3 | - | TRBV6-1 | - | 15 | TGTGCCAGCAGTGAACCCCGGACAGCCGGAAACACCATATATTTT | CASSEPRTAGNTIYF
TRBJ1-3 | - | TRBV11-2 | - | 15 | TGTGCCAGCAGACACCTAGCACACTCTGGAAACACCATATATTTT | CASRHLAHSGNTIYF
TRBJ1-1 | - | TRBV4-3 | - | 15 | TGCGCCAGCAGCCAAGCACTCAGGGATTTCACTGAAGCTTTCTTT | CASSQALRDFTEAFF
TRBJ1-2 | - | TRBV7-8 | TRBD1 | 16 | TGTGCCAGCAGCTTAAAGGACAGGGGGCCGTACTATGGCTACACCTTC | CASSLKDRGPYYGYTF
TRBJ2-1 | - | TRBV11-2 | TRBD2 | 15 | TGTGCCAGCAGCTTAGAGGGACTAGAATATAATGAGCAGTTCTTC | CASSLEGLEYNEQFF
TRBJ1-4 | once | TRBV6-1 | TRBD1 | 17 | TGTGCCAGCAGTGATCCTCGACAGGGGCGTACTAATGAAAAACTGTTTTTT | CASSDPRQGRTNEKLFF
TRBJ2-7 | - | TRBV7-9 | - | 12 | TGTGCCAGCAGCCCTCAGGTTCGCGAGCAGTACTTC | CASSPQVREQYF
TRBJ2-7 | - | TRBV5-1 | TRBD2 | 15 | TGCGCCAGCAGCTCCGGGACTAGCGGGAGAGTCGAGCAGTACTTC | CASSSGTSGRVEQYF
TRBJ2-7 | - | TRBV28 | TRBD2 | 14 | TGTGCCAGCAGTCGACTAGCGGGAGCTTCCGAGCAGTACTTC | CASSRLAGASEQYF
TRBJ2-5 | - | TRBV6-1 | - | 13 | TGTGCCAGCATCCCTGGGGCCCCCGAGACCCAGTACTTC | CASIPGAPETQYF
TRBJ2-7 | - | TRBV6-5 | - | 14 | TGTGCCAGCAGTTACAATGCAGGGTCCTACGAGCAGTACTTC | CASSYNAGSYEQYF
TRBJ2-5 | - | TRBV9 | - | 14 | TGTGCCAGCAGCCGCCACGGGTACCAAGAGACCCAGTACTTC | CASSRHGYQETQYF
TRBJ1-1 | - | TRBV27 | - | 15 | TGTGCCAGCAGTTTATGGGAGGGGCGGGTGACTGAAGCTTTCTTT | CASSLWEGRVTEAFF
TRBJ2-7 | - | TRBV5-1 | TRBD2 | 15 | TGCGCCAGCAGCTCACCTGTAGCGGGAGATCACGAGCAGTACTTC | CASSSPVAGDHEQYF
TRBJ2-3 | - | TRBV5-1 | TRBD2 | 17 | TGCGCCAGCAGCTCCTCTAGCGGGAGGGTTCGGATAGATACGCAGTATTTT | CASSSSSGRVRIDTQYF